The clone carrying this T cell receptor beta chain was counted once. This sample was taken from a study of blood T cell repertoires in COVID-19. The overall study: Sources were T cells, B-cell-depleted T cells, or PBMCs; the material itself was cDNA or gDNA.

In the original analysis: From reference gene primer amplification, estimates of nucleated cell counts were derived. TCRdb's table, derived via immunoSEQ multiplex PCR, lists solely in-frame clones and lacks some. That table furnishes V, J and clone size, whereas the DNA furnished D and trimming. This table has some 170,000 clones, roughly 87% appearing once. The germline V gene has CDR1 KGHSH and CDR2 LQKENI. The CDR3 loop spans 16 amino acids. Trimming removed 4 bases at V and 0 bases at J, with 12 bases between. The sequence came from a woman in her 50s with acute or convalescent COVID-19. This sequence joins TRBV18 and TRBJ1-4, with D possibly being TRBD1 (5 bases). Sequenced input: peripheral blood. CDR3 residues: CASSLSTVATNEKLFF. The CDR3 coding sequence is TGTGCCAGCTCACTGTCGACAGTTGCAACTAATGAAAAACTGTTTTTT. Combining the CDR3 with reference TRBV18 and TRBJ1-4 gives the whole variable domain NAGVMQNPRHLVRRRGQEARLRCSPMKGHSHVYWYRQLPEEGLKFMVYLQKENIIDESGMPKERFSAEFPKEGPSILRIQQVVRGDSAAYFCASSLSTVATNEKLFFGSGTQLSVL.